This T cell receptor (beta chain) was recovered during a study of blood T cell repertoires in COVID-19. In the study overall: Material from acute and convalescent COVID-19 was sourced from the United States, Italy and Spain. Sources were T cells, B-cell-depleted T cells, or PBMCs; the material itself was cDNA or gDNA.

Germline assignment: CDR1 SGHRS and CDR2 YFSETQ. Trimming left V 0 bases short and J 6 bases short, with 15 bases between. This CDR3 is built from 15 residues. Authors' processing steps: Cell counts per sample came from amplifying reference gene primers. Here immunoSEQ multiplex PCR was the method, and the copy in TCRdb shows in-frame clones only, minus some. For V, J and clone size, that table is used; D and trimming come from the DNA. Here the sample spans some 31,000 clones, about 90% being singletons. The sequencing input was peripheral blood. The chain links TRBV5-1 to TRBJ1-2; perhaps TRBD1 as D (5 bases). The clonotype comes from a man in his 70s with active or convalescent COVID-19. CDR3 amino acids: CASSLEGRARDGYTF. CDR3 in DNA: TGCGCCAGCAGCTTGGAAGGCAGGGCAAGAGATGGCTACACCTTC.